The T cell receptor (beta chain) described here comes from a study of vaccination and CD4 T cells after COVID-19. Whole-study context: Convalescent participants consisted of six males and four females, two being Hispanic.

The sample's treatment: approximately 11-day PBMC culture with coronavirus spike peptide pools or control peptides (ViraFEST assay). ViraFEST stimulated the growth of antigen-specific T cells using peptide pools and subsequently profiled their TCRs by sequencing. This CDR3 spans 16 amino acids. Germline CDR1 is SGHVS and CDR2 is FNYEAQ. Trimming took 5 bases from V and 1 from J; bases not matched to a gene: 11. Cultured CD4+ T cell DNA was sequenced using the Oncomine TCR Beta short-read assay. Scientists extracted genomic DNA from CD4+ T cells grown in culture. One entry per CDR3 protein results from TCRdb running MiXCR on the PCR reads. The repertoire holds 15,000 or so distinct CDR3 sequences, with 40% to 50% as singletons. This clonotype was seen a few times. Its antigen is not identified. Study results and limitations: For SARS-CoV-2-reactive clonotypes, the median went from approximately 21 to 38, a nonsignificant increase.

The V call is TRBV7-6, the J call TRBJ2-7; 7 nucleotides align to TRBD1. This clonotype was obtained from a human donor who had recovered from COVID-19. The specimen sequenced was CD4+ T cells from blood, cultured in vitro. The CDR3, as DNA: TGTGCCAGCAGCGCTCGCCCCGGGACAGATTCCTACGAGCAGTACTTC. Its translation is CASSARPGTDSYEQYF.